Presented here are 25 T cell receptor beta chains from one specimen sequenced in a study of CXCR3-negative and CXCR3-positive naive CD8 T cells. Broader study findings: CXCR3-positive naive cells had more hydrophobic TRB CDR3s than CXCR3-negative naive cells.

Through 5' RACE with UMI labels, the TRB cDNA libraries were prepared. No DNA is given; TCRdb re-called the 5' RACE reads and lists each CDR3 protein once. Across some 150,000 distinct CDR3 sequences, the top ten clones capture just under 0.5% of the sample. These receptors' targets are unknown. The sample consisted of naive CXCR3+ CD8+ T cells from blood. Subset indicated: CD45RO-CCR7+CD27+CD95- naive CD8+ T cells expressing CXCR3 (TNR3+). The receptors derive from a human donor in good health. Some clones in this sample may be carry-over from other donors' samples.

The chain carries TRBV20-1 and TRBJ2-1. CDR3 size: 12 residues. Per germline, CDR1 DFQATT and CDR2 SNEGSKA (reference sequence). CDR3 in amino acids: CSAKGPLPEQFF.

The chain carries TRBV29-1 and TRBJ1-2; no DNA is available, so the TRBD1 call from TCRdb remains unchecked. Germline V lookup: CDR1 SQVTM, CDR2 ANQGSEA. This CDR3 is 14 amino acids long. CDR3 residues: CSATGGQLNYGYTF.

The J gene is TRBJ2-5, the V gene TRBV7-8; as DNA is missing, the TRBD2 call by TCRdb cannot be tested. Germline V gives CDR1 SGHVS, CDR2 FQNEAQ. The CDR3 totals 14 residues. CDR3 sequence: CASRMSGTQETQYF.

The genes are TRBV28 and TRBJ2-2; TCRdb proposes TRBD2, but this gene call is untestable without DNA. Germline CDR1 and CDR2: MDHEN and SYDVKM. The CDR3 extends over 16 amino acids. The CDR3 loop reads CASSISSVASTGELFF.

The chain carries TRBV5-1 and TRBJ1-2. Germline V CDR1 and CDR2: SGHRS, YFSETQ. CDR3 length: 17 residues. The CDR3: CASSPGYGQAELYGYTF.

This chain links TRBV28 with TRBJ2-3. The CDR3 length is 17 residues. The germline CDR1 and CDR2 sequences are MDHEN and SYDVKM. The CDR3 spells CASSLFGSNHPTDTQYF.

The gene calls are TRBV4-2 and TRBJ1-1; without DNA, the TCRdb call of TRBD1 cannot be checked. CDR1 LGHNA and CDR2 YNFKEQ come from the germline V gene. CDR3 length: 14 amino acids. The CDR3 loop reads CASSHEQGWTEAFF.

The CDR3 is CASSLGLAGVSAEQYF. The chain is built from TRBV9 and TRBJ2-7; lacking DNA, the TRBD2 call made by TCRdb goes unchecked. The CDR3 totals 16 residues. From germline, CDR1 is SGDLS and CDR2 YYNGEE.

CDR3 region: CASSPAASPQHF. The gene calls are TRBV19 and TRBJ1-5. Per germline, CDR1 LNHDA and CDR2 SQIVND (reference sequence). This CDR3 contains 12 residues.

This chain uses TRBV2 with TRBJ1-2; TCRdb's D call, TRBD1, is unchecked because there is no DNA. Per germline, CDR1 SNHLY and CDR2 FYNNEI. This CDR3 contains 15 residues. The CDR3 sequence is CASSDATGSEYGYTF.

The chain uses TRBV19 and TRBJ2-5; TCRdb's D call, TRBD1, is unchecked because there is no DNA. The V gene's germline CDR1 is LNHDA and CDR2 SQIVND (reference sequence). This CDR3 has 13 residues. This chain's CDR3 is CASSINREETQYF. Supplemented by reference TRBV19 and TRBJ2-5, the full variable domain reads DGGITQSPKYLFRKEGQNVTLSCEQNLNHDAMYWYRQDPGQGLRLIYYSQIVNDFQKGDIAEGYSVSREKKESFPLTVTSAQKNPTAFYLCASSINREETQYFGPGTRLLVL.

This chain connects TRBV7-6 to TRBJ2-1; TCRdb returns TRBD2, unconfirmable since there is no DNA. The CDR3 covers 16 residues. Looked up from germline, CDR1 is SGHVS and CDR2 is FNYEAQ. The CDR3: CASSTHGLAAYNEQFF.

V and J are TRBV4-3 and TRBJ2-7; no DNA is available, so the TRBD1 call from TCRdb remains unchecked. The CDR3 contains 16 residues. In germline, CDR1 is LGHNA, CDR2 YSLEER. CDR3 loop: CASSQDYTGGTYEQYF.

CDR3 residues: CASSWWDRVNEQYF. The chain recombines TRBV5-1 with TRBJ2-7; TCRdb's D gene call, TRBD1, goes unchecked for lack of DNA. The length of the CDR3 is 14 residues. CDR1 SGHRS and CDR2 YFSETQ come from the germline V gene.

CDR3 protein: CAGSPVAGATGELFF. V and J are TRBV28 and TRBJ2-2; TCRdb gives TRBD2 as the D gene, but with no DNA this cannot be confirmed. The germline V gene encodes CDR1 MDHEN and CDR2 SYDVKM. The CDR3 sequence is 15 residues long. The full variable domain, completed using reference TRBV28 and TRBJ2-2, is DVKVTQSSRYLVKRTGEKVFLECVQDMDHENMFWYRQDPGLGLRLIYFSYDVKMKEKGDIPEGYSVSREKKERFSLILESASTNQTSMYLCAGSPVAGATGELFFGEGSRLTVL.

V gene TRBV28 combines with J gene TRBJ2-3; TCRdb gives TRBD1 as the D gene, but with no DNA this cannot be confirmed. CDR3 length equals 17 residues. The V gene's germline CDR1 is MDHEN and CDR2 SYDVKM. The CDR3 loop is CASSFSGTGFHTDTQYF.

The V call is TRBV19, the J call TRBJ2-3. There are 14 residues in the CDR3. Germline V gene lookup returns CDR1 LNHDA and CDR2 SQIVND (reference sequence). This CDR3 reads CASSIWASEDTQYF.

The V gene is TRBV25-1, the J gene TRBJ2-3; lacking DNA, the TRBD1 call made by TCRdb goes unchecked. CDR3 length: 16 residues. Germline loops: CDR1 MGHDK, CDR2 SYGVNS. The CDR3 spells CASGRTANPSTDTQYF.

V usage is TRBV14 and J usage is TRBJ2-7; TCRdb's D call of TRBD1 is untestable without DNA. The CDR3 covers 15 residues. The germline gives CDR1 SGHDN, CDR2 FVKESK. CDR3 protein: CASSQDRGPYYEQYF.

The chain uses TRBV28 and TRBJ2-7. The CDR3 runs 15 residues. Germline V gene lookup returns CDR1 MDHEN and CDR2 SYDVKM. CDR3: CASSLYGSNMGEQYF.

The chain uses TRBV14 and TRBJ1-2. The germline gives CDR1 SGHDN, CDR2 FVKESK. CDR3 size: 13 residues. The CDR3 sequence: CASSHPTSYGYTF. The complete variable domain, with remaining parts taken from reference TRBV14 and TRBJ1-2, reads EAGVTQFPSHSVIEKGQTVTLRCDPISGHDNLYWYRRVMGKEIKFLLHFVKESKQDESGMPNNRFLAERTGGTYSTLKVQPAELEDSGVYFCASSHPTSYGYTFGSGTRLTVV.

The CDR3 protein is CASSFGDSHKGQETQYF. The rearrangement uses TRBV12-3 or TRBV12-4 and TRBJ2-5; lacking DNA, the TRBD1 call made by TCRdb goes unchecked. CDR3 size: 17 residues.

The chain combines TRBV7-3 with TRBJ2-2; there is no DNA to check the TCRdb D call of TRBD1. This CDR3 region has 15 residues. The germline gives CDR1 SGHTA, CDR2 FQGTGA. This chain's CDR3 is CASSWGQPNTGELFF.

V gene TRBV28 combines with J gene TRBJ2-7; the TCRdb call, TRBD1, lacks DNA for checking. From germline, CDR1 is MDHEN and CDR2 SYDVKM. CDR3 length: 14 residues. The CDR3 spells CASSLWDRRDEQYF.

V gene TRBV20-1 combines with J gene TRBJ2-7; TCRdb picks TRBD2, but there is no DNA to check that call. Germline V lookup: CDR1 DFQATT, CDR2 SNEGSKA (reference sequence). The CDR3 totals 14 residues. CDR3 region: CSARPLALDYEQYF.